The present T cell receptor (beta chain) was sequenced within a study of technical replicates of blood from a handful of donors. The CDR3 is 13 amino acids. Trimming cost V 5 bases and J 8 bases, with 12 bases left between them. Germline V lookup: CDR1 SGHDN, CDR2 FVKESK. The table came from immunoSEQ multiplex PCR; TCRdb's copy has only in-frame clones and leaves some out. This table has approximately 12,000 clones, around 79% appearing once. This sequence joins TRBV14 and TRBJ1-4; no reliable D call. This receptor was taken from a human donor in good health. Material for sequencing was PBMCs. CDR3 region: CASSEAGYEKLFF. The CDR3 DNA follows: TGTGCCAGCAGCGAAGCGGGGTACGAAAAACTGTTTTTT.